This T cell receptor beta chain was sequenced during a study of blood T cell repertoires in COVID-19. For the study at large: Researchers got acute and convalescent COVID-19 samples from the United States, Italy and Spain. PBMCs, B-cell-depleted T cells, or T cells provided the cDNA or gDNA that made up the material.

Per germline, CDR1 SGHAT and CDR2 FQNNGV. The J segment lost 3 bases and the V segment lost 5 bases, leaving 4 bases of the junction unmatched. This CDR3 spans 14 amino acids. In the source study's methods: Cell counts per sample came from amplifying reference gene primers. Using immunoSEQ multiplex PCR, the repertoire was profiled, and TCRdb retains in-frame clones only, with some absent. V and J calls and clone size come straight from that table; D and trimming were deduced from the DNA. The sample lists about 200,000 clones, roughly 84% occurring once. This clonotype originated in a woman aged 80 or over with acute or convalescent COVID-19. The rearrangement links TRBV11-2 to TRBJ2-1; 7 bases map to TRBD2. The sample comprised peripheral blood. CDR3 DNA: TGTGCCAGCAGCCCTAGCGGATACTACAATGAGCAGTTCTTC. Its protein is CASSPSGYYNEQFF.